The clone carrying this TCR beta chain was detected once. Its specificity is not known. These data belong to a study of neurological immune-mediated disorders. Findings and caveats of the study: Healthy controls had more TCR clonal expansion than multiple sclerosis, which showed the least, whereas HTLV-1-associated myelopathy showed the most.

The sample's time point: technical triplicate 1. A total of 2 million PBMCs stored at -80 degrees C provided the unsorted libraries. Synthesis of cDNA was performed by 5'RACE using 10-nucleotide random UMIs. From the 5' RACE reads, TCRdb called clonotypes with MiXCR, one entry per CDR3 protein. The top ten clones hold around 3.9% of a sample with 30,000 to 40,000 distinct CDR3 sequences, roughly 10% of them seen once. V gave up 0 bases and J gave up 7 bases; unmatched junction bases: 4. Germline V gene data show CDR1 as SGDLS and CDR2 as YYNGEE. The CDR3 totals 15 residues. The source of this sequence is a man aged 60 to 75 with HTLV-1-associated myelopathy (HAM/TSP). The chain employs TRBV9 and TRBJ2-1; 10 positions agree with TRBD2. The source material was PBMCs. As DNA, the CDR3 is TGTGCCAGCAGCGTAGGAGCGGGAGGGCTTAATGAGCAGTTCTTC. Translated: CASSVGAGGLNEQFF.